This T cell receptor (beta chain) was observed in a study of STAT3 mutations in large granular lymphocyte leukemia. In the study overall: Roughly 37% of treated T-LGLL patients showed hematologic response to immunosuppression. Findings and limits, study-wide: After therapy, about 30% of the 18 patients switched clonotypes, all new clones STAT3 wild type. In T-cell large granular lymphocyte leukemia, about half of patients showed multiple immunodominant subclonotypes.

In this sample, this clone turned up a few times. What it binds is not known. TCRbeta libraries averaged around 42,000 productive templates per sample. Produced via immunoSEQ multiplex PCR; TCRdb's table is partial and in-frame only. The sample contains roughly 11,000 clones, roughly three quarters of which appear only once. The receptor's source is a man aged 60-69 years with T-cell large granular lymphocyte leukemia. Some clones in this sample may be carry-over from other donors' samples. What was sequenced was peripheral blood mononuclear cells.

CDR3 region: CASSNVRDMYGYTF. CDR3 sequence (DNA): TGTGCCAGCAGTAACGTACGGGACATGTATGGCTACACCTTC. This sequence joins TRBV2 and TRBJ1-2, with D tentatively TRBD1 (6 bases). The germline CDR1 and CDR2 sequences are SNHLY and FYNNEI. V was shortened by 5 bases and J by 5 bases, with 15 bases between the two germline ends. The CDR3 totals 14 residues.